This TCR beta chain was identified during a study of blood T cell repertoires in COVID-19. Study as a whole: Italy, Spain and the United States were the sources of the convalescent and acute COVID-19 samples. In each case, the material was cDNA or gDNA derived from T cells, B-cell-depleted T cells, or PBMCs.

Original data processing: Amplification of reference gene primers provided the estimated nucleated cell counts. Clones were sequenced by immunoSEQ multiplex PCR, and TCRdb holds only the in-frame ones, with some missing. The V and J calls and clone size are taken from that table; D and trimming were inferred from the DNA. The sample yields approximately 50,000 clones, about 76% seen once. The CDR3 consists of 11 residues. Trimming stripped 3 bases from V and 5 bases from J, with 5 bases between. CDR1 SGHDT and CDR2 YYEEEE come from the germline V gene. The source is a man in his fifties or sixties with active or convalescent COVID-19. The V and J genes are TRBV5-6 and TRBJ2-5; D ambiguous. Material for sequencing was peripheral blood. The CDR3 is CASSSGETQYF. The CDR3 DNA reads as TGTGCCAGCAGCTCCGGGGAGACCCAGTACTTC.